The clone carrying this TCR beta chain came up many times. Its antigen remains unknown. This sample stems from a study of T cells in Graves' hyperthyroidism and ophthalmopathy. Amplification of TCR beta CDR3 regions was performed using RNA transcripts as template. HTBI primers drove first-round RT-PCR of the TCR CDR3. TCRdb independently ran MiXCR on the multiplex PCR reads; one entry per CDR3 protein. The sample yields 200,000 or so distinct CDR3 sequences, roughly a sixth seen once. Hyperthyroidism of Graves' type that showed no ophthalmopathy progression within 18 months was stable. Diagnosing involved the use of clinical symptoms, serum thyroxine and TRAb, thyroid ultrasound and orbital computed tomography. V shed 3 bases, J shed 4 bases, and the junction held 6 bases outside the gene matches. CDR1 is SGHVS and CDR2 is FNYEAQ in the germline V gene. The CDR3 spans 16 residues. Study-level results: Before onset, by a median of around six months, the model predicted ophthalmopathy. Clonotypes that were expanded in thyroid above 0.001 mostly appeared in blood too.

The source of this sequence is a woman aged 45-59 years with Graves' hyperthyroidism. This chain uses TRBV7-6 with TRBJ2-1, with TRBD2 identical over 10 bases. What was sequenced was blood. CDR3: CASSFASGSLYNEQFF. The CDR3 DNA sequence: TGTGCCAGCAGCTTCGCTAGCGGGAGCCTATACAATGAGCAGTTCTTC. Full variable domain (remainder filled in from reference TRBV7-6 and TRBJ2-1): GAGVSQSPRYKVTKRGQDVALRCDPISGHVSLYWYRQALGQGPEFLTYFNYEAQQDKSGLPNDRFSAERPEGSISTLTIQRTEQRDSAMYRCASSFASGSLYNEQFFGPGTRLTVL.